The 30 T cell receptor beta chains below come from one sample, sequenced in a study of T cell responses to AZD1222 COVID-19 vaccine (dated by TCRdb to the early 2020s). The protocol used for the library was the immunoSEQ multiplex PCR assay. TCRdb re-hosts the immuneACCESS table, in-frame sequences only. Its copies lack some clones; in the studies checked, an unresolved V gene accounts for under half of them, and the cause for the rest is not known. The sample data list approximately 110,000 clones, and roughly nine tenths of these were observed just once. 35% to 45% of the sample is taken by the ten largest. In the paper's terms, the time point label means: about 28 days (+/-7) after the second vaccine dose. Sequencing used peripheral blood, obtained 28 days after the second AZD1222 dose. All receptors come from an adult who received the AZD1222 COVID-19 vaccine.

The chain's CDR3 is CASSQGYGNTIYF. CDR3 nucleotides: TGTGCCAGCAGCCAAGGATACGGAAACACCATATATTTT. This chain links TRBV4-2 with TRBJ1-3; D unclear. The V gene's germline CDR1 is LGHNA and CDR2 YNFKEQ. This CDR3 has 13 residues. Trimming removed 1 base from V and 4 bases from J, with 5 bases in between.

The V and J genes are TRBV21-1 and TRBJ1-2. TRBV21-1 represents a pseudogene. This CDR3 region has 21 residues. The CDR3 spells CASSKPGSELQGGGRYYGYTF. The CDR3 DNA sequence: TGTGCCAGCAGCAAACCGGGATCCGAACTTCAGGGGGGGGGCCGATACTATGGCTACACCTTC.

The V call is TRBV21-1, the J call TRBJ2-7; TRBD2 is the table's D call, not checked against the DNA. TRBV21-1 is a pseudogene. This CDR3 contains 18 residues. This CDR3 reads CASSKSVGWAGRTYEQYF. DNA of the CDR3: TGTGCCAGCAGCAAGTCAGTGGGGTGGGCGGGACGAACCTACGAGCAGTACTTC.

The chain is built from TRBV7-2 and TRBJ2-5, with no clear D. The V gene's germline CDR1 is SGHTA and CDR2 FQGNSA. Trimming took off 5 bases at V and 3 bases at J, with 13 bases between the two ends. CDR3 size: 14 residues. The CDR3 nucleotides read TGTGCCAGCAGCCCCGACGGAGCCAAAGAGACCCAGTACTTC. Amino acid sequence: CASSPDGAKETQYF.

V is TRBV7-2 and J is TRBJ2-5, with TRBD2 matching over 8 bases. CDR1 and CDR2 (germline): SGHTA, FQGNSA. The CDR3 length is 15 residues. V gave up 4 bases and J gave up 2 bases; unmatched junction bases: 6. The CDR3 coding sequence is TGTGCCAGCAGCTCGGGGGGGGGTCTTCAAGAGACCCAGTACTTC. It is translated as CASSSGGGLQETQYF.

The CDR3 sequence: CASSLSRRTGVGYTF. CDR3 nucleotides: TGTGCCAGCAGTTTATCAAGGCGGACAGGAGTCGGCTACACCTTC. V is TRBV28 and J is TRBJ1-2; 7 nucleotides align to TRBD1. CDR1 and CDR2 (germline): MDHEN, SYDVKM. The CDR3 has 15 amino acids. V lost 1 base, J lost 8 bases, and 10 bases stayed unmatched.

J is TRBJ2-7 and V is TRBV11-3; 12 positions match TRBD1. Looked up from germline, CDR1 is SGHNT and CDR2 is YENEEA. With V trimmed by 3 bases and J by 0 bases, 6 bases remained unmatched. The CDR3 covers 17 residues. CDR3 region: CASSFGTGGPSSYEQYF. In nucleotides, the CDR3 is TGTGCCAGCAGCTTCGGGACAGGGGGCCCTAGCTCCTACGAGCAGTACTTC.

V is TRBV19 and J is TRBJ2-4, with D hard to call. The germline gives CDR1 LNHDA, CDR2 SQIVND (reference sequence). Trimming shortened V by 9 bases and J by 1 base, and 13 bases separated the two germline ends. The CDR3 runs 14 residues. CDR3 bases: TGTGCCAGCCAAGGCTTTTCGGCCAAAAACATTCAGTACTTC. This codes for CASQGFSAKNIQYF. The whole variable domain, filled in from reference TRBV19 and TRBJ2-4, reads DGGITQSPKYLFRKEGQNVTLSCEQNLNHDAMYWYRQDPGQGLRLIYYSQIVNDFQKGDIAEGYSVSREKKESFPLTVTSAQKNPTAFYLCASQGFSAKNIQYFGAGTRLSVL.

The sample holds a few counts of this clone. CDR3 nucleotide sequence: TGTGCCAGCAGCGCCTACAGGGGGCTAAGCACAGATACGCAGTATTTT. This encodes CASSAYRGLSTDTQYF. The chain combines TRBV27 with TRBJ2-3; 9 bases agree with TRBD1. Germline CDR1 is MNHEY and CDR2 is SMNVEV (reference sequence). The CDR3 covers 16 residues. Unmatched junction bases numbered 7, after V lost 6 bases and J lost 0 bases.

The rearrangement joins TRBV30 to TRBJ2-1; D unclear. The V end was cut by 3 bases, the J end by 8 bases, with 8 bases between. The CDR3 contains 11 residues. Germline assignment: CDR1 GTSNPN and CDR2 SVGIG (reference sequence). CDR3: CAWSSLDEQFF. CDR3 DNA: TGTGCCTGGAGCTCCCTGGATGAGCAGTTCTTC.

V usage is TRBV9 and J usage is TRBJ2-2, with D unclear. Trimming took off 4 bases at V and 2 bases at J, with 3 bases between the two ends. In germline, CDR1 is SGDLS, CDR2 YYNGEE. The CDR3 extends over 12 amino acids. The CDR3 loop is CASSSNTGELFF. Here the CDR3 DNA reads TGTGCCAGCAGCTCTAACACCGGGGAGCTGTTTTTT.

This clone was seen a single time. The rearrangement links TRBV4-1 to TRBJ2-5; 7 bases agree with TRBD1. The CDR3 sequence is 16 residues long. Germline loops: CDR1 MGHRA, CDR2 YSYEKL. With 1 base clipped from V and 0 bases from J, the junction kept 5 bases outside the gene matches. CDR3 loop: CASSQGGTEYQETQYF. The CDR3 DNA is TGCGCCAGCAGCCAAGGGGGGACAGAGTACCAAGAGACCCAGTACTTC.

V and J are TRBV29-1 and TRBJ2-2; a possible D gene is TRBD2 (6 bases). Germline V gene sequence: CDR1 SQVTM, CDR2 ANQGSEA. Trimming shortened V by 4 bases and J by 4 bases, and 13 bases separated the two germline ends. CDR3 length: 14 amino acids. CDR3: CSVGRGSGTGELFF. The CDR3 DNA is TGCAGCGTTGGGAGGGGATCGGGCACCGGGGAGCTGTTTTTT.

The chain couples TRBV11-2 to TRBJ2-6; D possibly corresponds to TRBD2 (6 bases). Germline V gene data show CDR1 as SGHAT and CDR2 as FQNNGV. CDR3 size: 17 residues. Trimming shortened V by 5 bases and J by 0 bases, and 14 bases separated the two germline ends. For the CDR3, the DNA is TGTGCCAGCAGCCCTTGGGGGGATCCCTCTGGGGCCAACGTCCTGACTTTC. It is translated as CASSPWGDPSGANVLTF.

The J gene is TRBJ2-1, the V gene TRBV7-3; TRBD2 is a possible D gene (5 bases). Trimming shortened V by 5 bases and J by 4 bases, and 9 bases separated the two germline ends. Germline V gene sequence: CDR1 SGHTA, CDR2 FQGTGA. The CDR3 runs 13 residues. This CDR3 reads CASSATRYNEQFF. CDR3 coding DNA: TGTGCCAGCAGCGCTACTAGATACAATGAGCAGTTCTTC.

J is TRBJ1-1 and V is TRBV30; a weak D match, TRBD1 (5 bases). Germline V gene lookup returns CDR1 GTSNPN and CDR2 SVGIG (reference sequence). Trimming pared 3 bases from V and 1 base from J, leaving 12 bases between. The CDR3 contains 14 residues. The CDR3 protein is CAWRGDLPNTEAFF. The CDR3 DNA reads as TGTGCCTGGAGAGGGGACTTACCGAACACTGAAGCTTTCTTT.

This chain links TRBV2 with TRBJ1-5, with D maybe TRBD1 (5 bases). CDR3 length: 13 residues. Looked up from germline, CDR1 is SNHLY and CDR2 is FYNNEI. V was clipped by 8 bases and J by 8 bases, with 16 bases between them. Here the CDR3 reads CASGLGRVEPQHF. In DNA form, the CDR3 reads TGTGCCAGCGGTTTGGGACGGGTGGAGCCCCAGCATTTT. Complete variable domain (other parts from reference TRBV2 and TRBJ1-5): EPEVTQTPSHQVTQMGQEVILRCVPISNHLYFYWYRQILGQKVEFLVSFYNNEISEKSEIFDDQFSVERPDGSNFTLKIRSTKLEDSAMYFCASGLGRVEPQHFGDGTRLSIL.

This chain joins TRBV5-4 and TRBJ1-3, with a tentative D call TRBD1 (5 bases). Trimming took off 0 bases at V and 0 bases at J, with 13 bases between the two ends. The CDR3 contains 17 residues. Germline V gene lookup returns CDR1 SGHNT and CDR2 YYREEE (reference sequence). CDR3 amino acids: CASSLGGVLRSGNTIYF. The DNA for the CDR3 is TGTGCCAGCAGCTTGGGAGGGGTCCTCCGCTCTGGAAACACCATATATTTT.

The chain employs TRBV28 and TRBJ2-5; D tentatively reads TRBD1 or TRBD2 (6 bases each). Germline-derived CDR1 and CDR2 are MDHEN and SYDVKM. The CDR3 length is 13 residues. The germline V and J ends were trimmed by 6 bases and 2 bases, with 10 bases remaining between them. The CDR3 spells CASRVGGQETQYF. The DNA of the CDR3 is TGTGCCAGCAGAGTAGGGGGGCAAGAGACCCAGTACTTC.

Concerning this clone itself: This CDR3 is also generated by other DNA sequences in the sample. The chain links TRBV3-1 (or the pseudogene TRBV3-2) to TRBJ1-3; D unresolved. CDR3 length equals 14 residues. Germline V gene lookup returns CDR1 LGHDT and CDR2 YNNKEL (reference sequence). The V end lost 3 bases, the J end lost 4 bases, and 10 bases lay between the germline ends. DNA of the CDR3: TGTGCCAGCAGCCAGGGAGGTTCGGGAAACACCATATATTTT. This codes for CASSQGGSGNTIYF.

This rearrangement joins TRBV30 to TRBJ2-7; the D is unclear. The V and J ends lost 0 bases and 4 bases respectively, with 13 bases between them. The CDR3 totals 14 residues. CDR1 is GTSNPN, CDR2 SVGIG, per germline (reference sequence). The CDR3 reads CAWSVRPGFYEQYF. DNA for the CDR3: TGTGCCTGGAGTGTACGGCCGGGCTTTTACGAGCAGTACTTC.

The chain uses TRBV27 and TRBJ2-7; 11 nucleotides match TRBD2. Trimming took 5 bases from V and 2 from J; bases not matched to a gene: 8. Germline values: CDR1 MNHEY, CDR2 SMNVEV (reference sequence). The CDR3 loop spans 16 amino acids. CDR3 residues: CASSQSRLAGTYEQYF. In nucleotides, the CDR3 is TGTGCCAGCAGTCAGTCTCGACTAGCGGGGACCTACGAGCAGTACTTC.

The chain employs TRBV2 and TRBJ1-1; D gene uncertain. The CDR3 has 14 amino acids. V shed 4 bases and J shed 0 bases, with 9 bases lying between them. Germline CDR1 and CDR2: SNHLY and FYNNEI. CDR3 coding DNA: TGTGCCAGCAGTGTTACCGTTATGAACACTGAAGCTTTCTTT. It translates to CASSVTVMNTEAFF.

The CDR3 region is CASSYGPEPGNTIYF. The DNA for the CDR3 is TGTGCCAGCAGTTACGGGCCGGAACCAGGAAACACCATATATTTT. The chain is built from TRBV6-2 or TRBV6-3 and TRBJ1-3; the D is unclear. Germline values: CDR1 MNHEY, CDR2 SVGEGT. This CDR3 is 15 amino acids long. The germline V and J ends were trimmed by 2 bases and 4 bases, with 12 bases remaining between them.

This sequence joins TRBV4-1 and TRBJ2-1; TRBD2 matches at 11 bases. V lost 0 bases to trimming and J lost 5 bases; unmatched junction nucleotides: 6. CDR1 and CDR2 (germline): MGHRA, YSYEKL. The CDR3 spans 17 residues. DNA of the CDR3: TGCGCCAGCAGCCAAGACCCGACTAGCGGGACCAACAATGAGCAGTTCTTC. This sequence encodes CASSQDPTSGTNNEQFF.

CDR3 region: CATSREGGRSYEQYF. CDR3 bases: TGTGCCACCAGCAGAGAAGGCGGACGCTCCTACGAGCAGTACTTC. The chain uses TRBV15 and TRBJ2-7, with D uncertain. This CDR3 spans 15 amino acids. Trimming pared 0 bases from V and 0 bases from J, leaving 9 bases between. CDR1 is LNHNV, CDR2 YYDKDF, per germline (reference sequence). The whole variable domain, filled in from reference TRBV15 and TRBJ2-7, reads DAMVIQNPRYQVTQFGKPVTLSCSQTLNHNVMYWYQQKSSQAPKLLFHYYDKDFNNEADTPDNFQSRRPNTSFCFLDIRSPGLGDTAMYLCATSREGGRSYEQYFGPGTRLTVT.

The chain couples TRBV6-2 or TRBV6-3 to TRBJ2-3; 7 nucleotides line up with TRBD2. The CDR3 is 15 residues long. V trimming: 5 bases; J trimming: 3 bases; junction bases outside the gene matches: 8. Germline V gene lookup returns CDR1 MNHEY and CDR2 SVGEGT. The CDR3 reads CASSPGRAGTDTQYF. The CDR3 DNA reads TGTGCCAGCAGTCCCGGGAGAGCGGGGACAGATACGCAGTATTTT.

The rearrangement joins TRBV2 to TRBJ1-1; D is unclear. Trimming shortened V by 8 bases and J by 11 bases, and 15 bases separated the two germline ends. Germline V gene lookup returns CDR1 SNHLY and CDR2 FYNNEI. CDR3 size: 11 residues. The CDR3 region is CASEAAQTAFF. DNA of the CDR3: TGTGCCAGCGAAGCGGCCCAGACGGCTTTCTTT.

The J gene is TRBJ1-2, the V gene TRBV7-2; 10 bases match TRBD1. Germline V gives CDR1 SGHTA, CDR2 FQGNSA. The junction had 7 bases not matched to a gene; V was cut back by 5 bases and J by 4 bases. This CDR3 is built from 15 residues. Here the CDR3 DNA reads TGTGCCAGCAGCCAGGGGGGACAGGGGTTCTATGGCTACACCTTC. Translation: CASSQGGQGFYGYTF.

This clone was counted a single time. The V call is TRBV27, the J call TRBJ2-7, with D unresolved. The V end was cut by 4 bases, the J end by 3 bases, with 4 bases between. The CDR3 consists of 11 residues. Looked up from germline, CDR1 is MNHEY and CDR2 is SMNVEV (reference sequence). The CDR3 spells CASSSHYEQYF. The CDR3 DNA is TGTGCCAGCAGTTCTCACTACGAGCAGTACTTC.